The clone carrying this TCR beta chain was seen at least ten times. The target antigen is unknown. These data come from a study of blood T cells in healthy people across ages. Study-wide points: Older age went with lower TCR beta diversity per million T cells, in a roughly linear way.

V lost 4 bases and J lost 8, with 19 bases in between. This CDR3 contains 15 residues. CDR1 is SGDLS and CDR2 is YYNGEE in the germline V gene. Each donor gave approximately 9.7 milliliters of peripheral blood. It was with a sample-barcoded 5' primer and a J-beta primer mix that a second PCR of roughly 7 to 12 cycles was run. TCRdb re-derived calls from the 5' RACE reads in MiXCR, one entry per CDR3 protein. The data show 650,000 to 800,000 distinct CDR3 sequences, 40% to 50% seen once. Sequenced material: blood. V gene TRBV9 combines with J gene TRBJ2-4; a possible D gene is TRBD2 (7 bases). The TCR was taken from a man in his fifties or sixties in good health. The CDR3 DNA follows: TGTGCCAGCAGCCAAGGGGGAGGGACTGGGGACATTCAGTACTTC. Translating it yields CASSQGGGTGDIQYF. The whole variable domain, filled in from reference TRBV9 and TRBJ2-4, reads DSGVTQTPKHLITATGQRVTLRCSPRSGDLSVYWYQQSLDQGLQFLIQYYNGEERAKGNILERFSAQQFPDLHSELNLSSLELGDSALYFCASSQGGGTGDIQYFGAGTRLSVL.